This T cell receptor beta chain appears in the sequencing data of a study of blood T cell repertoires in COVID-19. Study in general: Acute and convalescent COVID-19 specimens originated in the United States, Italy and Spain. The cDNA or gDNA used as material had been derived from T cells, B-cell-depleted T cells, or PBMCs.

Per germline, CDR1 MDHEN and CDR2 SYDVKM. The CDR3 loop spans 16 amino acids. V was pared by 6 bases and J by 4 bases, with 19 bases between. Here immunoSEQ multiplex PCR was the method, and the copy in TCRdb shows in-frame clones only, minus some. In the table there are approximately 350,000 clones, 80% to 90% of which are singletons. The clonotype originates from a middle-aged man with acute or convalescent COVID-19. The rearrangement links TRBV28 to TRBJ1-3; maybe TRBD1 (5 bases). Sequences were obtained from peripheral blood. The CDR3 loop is CASSSLRGAGGNTIYF. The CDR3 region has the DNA TGTGCCAGCAGCTCCTTAAGGGGCGCGGGAGGAAACACCATATATTTT.